These 9 T cell receptor beta chains came from one sample sequenced in a study of OX40 agonist ivuxolimab in advanced cancers. This table comes from immunoSEQ multiplex PCR, and its TCRdb copy is limited to in-frame clones, with some not included. This sample has around 36,000 clones; about 82% occur once, and the top ten carry about a quarter. The sequences come from CD4+ or CD8+ T cells sorted from blood, collected in a trial of the OX40 agonist ivuxolimab. These receptors all come from an adult with an advanced solid tumor such as melanoma, head and neck, liver or kidney cancer.

V is TRBV7-3 and J is TRBJ2-3, with a tentative D call TRBD2 (6 bases). V was shortened by 1 base and J by 6 bases, with 14 bases between the two germline ends. Germline-derived CDR1 and CDR2 are SGHTA and FQGTGA. The CDR3 loop spans 15 amino acids. DNA of the CDR3: TGTGCCAGCAGCTTAAATCCGGGACTCGTCGATACGCAGTATTTT. This codes for CASSLNPGLVDTQYF.

This sequence joins TRBV27 and TRBJ2-5, with 9 bases fitting TRBD2. The CDR3 runs to 14 residues. Trimming removed 3 bases from V and 3 bases from J; junction bases left unmatched: 2. Germline assignment: CDR1 MNHEY and CDR2 SMNVEV (reference sequence). CDR3 residues: CASSFAGGEETQYF. For the CDR3, the DNA is TGTGCCAGCAGTTTCGCGGGGGGGGAAGAGACCCAGTACTTC.

This chain connects TRBV7-9 to TRBJ2-3, with TRBD2 matching 7 bases. Trimming took 5 bases from V and 0 from J; bases not matched to a gene: 5. CDR3 length: 15 residues. In germline, CDR1 is SEHNR, CDR2 FQNEAQ (reference sequence). The CDR3 spells CASSLREPSTDTQYF. Here the CDR3 DNA reads TGTGCCAGCAGCCTGCGGGAGCCTAGCACAGATACGCAGTATTTT. Full variable domain (rest looked up from reference TRBV7-9 and TRBJ2-3): DTGVSQNPRHKITKRGQNVTFRCDPISEHNRLYWYRQTLGQGPEFLTYFQNEAQLEKSRLLSDRFSAERPKGSFSTLEIQRTEQGDSAMYLCASSLREPSTDTQYFGPGTRLTVL.

This chain joins TRBV19 and TRBJ2-1; D call uncertain. Trimming left V 3 bases short and J 0 bases short, with 6 bases between. There are 14 residues in the CDR3. The germline V gene has CDR1 LNHDA and CDR2 SQIVND (reference sequence). CDR3 sequence reads: CASSIGSSYNEQFF. The CDR3 DNA sequence: TGTGCCAGTAGTATTGGTAGCTCCTACAATGAGCAGTTCTTC.

V and J are TRBV5-1 and TRBJ2-4, with 7 bases identical to TRBD2. The V and J ends lost 7 bases and 0 bases, in that order; junction bases with no gene match: 16. CDR1 is SGHRS, CDR2 YFSETQ, per germline. The CDR3 length is 18 residues. The CDR3 region is CASCPTGLVVGAKNIQYF. The CDR3 region has the DNA TGCGCCAGCTGCCCCACCGGACTAGTCGTTGGAGCCAAAAACATTCAGTACTTC.

The rearrangement uses TRBV30 and TRBJ2-6; D possibly corresponds to TRBD1 (6 bases). In germline, CDR1 is GTSNPN, CDR2 SVGIG (reference sequence). Trimming removed 2 bases at V and 16 bases at J, with 21 bases between. There are 14 residues in the CDR3. CDR3 nucleotides: TGTGCCTGGAGTCCGGGTACGGGACATTATCGACTGACTTTC. Protein product: CAWSPGTGHYRLTF.

The chain employs TRBV9 and TRBJ2-7, with D perhaps assigned TRBD1 or TRBD2 (5 bases each). Germline V gene lookup returns CDR1 SGDLS and CDR2 YYNGEE. V was pared by 0 bases and J by 3 bases, with 10 bases between. The CDR3 extends over 14 amino acids. This CDR3 reads CASSVGPGSYEQYF. CDR3 in DNA: TGTGCCAGCAGCGTAGGTCCAGGGAGCTACGAGCAGTACTTC.

The chain recombines TRBV4-1 with TRBJ2-7, with D uncertain. Trimming removed 6 bases at V and 4 bases at J, with 7 bases between. This CDR3 is built from 11 residues. Germline-derived CDR1 and CDR2 are MGHRA and YSYEKL. CDR3 in amino acids: CASRIGYEQYF. The CDR3 region has the DNA TGCGCCAGCAGAATCGGGTACGAGCAGTACTTC.

The chain combines TRBV14 with TRBJ2-2, with D unresolved. CDR1 SGHDN and CDR2 FVKESK come from the germline V gene. The CDR3 runs 12 residues. The germline V and J ends were trimmed by 2 bases and 10 bases, with 8 bases remaining between them. CDR3 in amino acids: CASSQQEVELFF. The CDR3, as DNA: TGTGCCAGCAGCCAACAGGAAGTGGAGCTGTTTTTT.